This TCR beta chain emerged from a study of shared clonotypes between healthy human individuals. Study-level information: CD4 naive and memory got three plates each, CD8 naive two, CD8 memory one.

Data came from immunoSEQ multiplex PCR; TCRdb stores just in-frame clones and leaves some out. This table has about 1 million clones, roughly 70% appearing once. The receptor's source is a man aged 18-30 years in good health. Sequenced: memory CD4+ T cells sorted from blood. The subset was: CD45RA-negative fraction.

The CDR3 region is CSVEMEWIQYF. As DNA, the CDR3 is TGCAGCGTTGAAATGGAGTGGATTCAGTACTTC. V gene TRBV29-1 combines with J gene TRBJ2-4; D unclear. V was pared by 2 bases and J by 10 bases, with 9 bases between. This CDR3 contains 11 residues. Germline CDR1 is SQVTM and CDR2 is ANQGSEA.